Following are 29 T cell receptor beta chains from one sample sequenced in a study of control samples from healthy donors and cancer patients. Produced via immunoSEQ multiplex PCR; TCRdb's table is partial and in-frame only. The sample contains about 94,000 clones, about nine tenths of which appear only once. Sequenced material: blood. These receptors were obtained from a woman aged 18-29 years in good health.

This CDR3 reads CASSLDRGQDEQYF. DNA of the CDR3: TGCGCCAGCAGCCTGGACAGGGGGCAAGACGAGCAGTACTTC. The chain uses TRBV4-1 and TRBJ2-7; 11 bases are a match to TRBD1. The CDR3 sequence is 14 residues long. Trimming took 4 bases from V and 5 from J; bases not matched to a gene: 4. Germline-derived CDR1 and CDR2 are MGHRA and YSYEKL.

The CDR3 nucleotides read TGTGCCAGCAGCCCCGGGACGTCAAGCACTGAAGCTTTCTTT. Translating it yields CASSPGTSSTEAFF. The chain couples TRBV11-2 to TRBJ1-1; D may be TRBD1 (5 bases). V gave up 5 bases and J gave up 4 bases, with 14 bases separating them. This CDR3 has 14 residues. Germline V gene sequence: CDR1 SGHAT, CDR2 FQNNGV.

The genes are TRBV11-1 and TRBJ1-2; D is uncertain. The CDR3 spans 13 residues. Trimming stripped 1 base from V and 5 bases from J, with 8 bases between. In germline, CDR1 is SGHAT, CDR2 FQDESV (reference sequence). CDR3: CASSLDVDYGYTF. The CDR3 region has the DNA TGTGCCAGCAGCTTAGATGTAGATTATGGCTACACCTTC.

The V and J genes are TRBV3-1 (or the pseudogene TRBV3-2) and TRBJ1-1, with unresolved D. The CDR3 loop spans 12 amino acids. Trimming removed 8 bases at V and 8 bases at J, with 15 bases between. Germline V gene lookup returns CDR1 LGHDT and CDR2 YNNKEL (reference sequence). The CDR3 DNA sequence: TGTGCCAGCGCGGGGTATGCGAACGAAGCTTTCTTT. Its protein is CASAGYANEAFF.

The chain carries TRBV2 and TRBJ2-7; unclear D gene. Germline values: CDR1 SNHLY, CDR2 FYNNEI. CDR3 size: 13 residues. Trimming removed 6 bases at V and 0 bases at J, with 9 bases between. The CDR3 DNA reads as TGTGCCAGCAGGTCGACCGACTCCTACGAGCAGTACTTC. Amino acids: CASRSTDSYEQYF.

CDR3 DNA sequence: TGCAGCGTTATTGTCCTTCTCAGGGGCGATGAGCAGTTCTTC. This translates into CSVIVLLRGDEQFF. This chain joins TRBV29-1 and TRBJ2-1; possible D gene TRBD1, 6 bases. V dropped 5 bases and J dropped 8 bases, with 19 bases sitting between them. This CDR3 comprises 14 residues. CDR1 and CDR2 from the germline V gene are SQVTM and ANQGSEA.

DNA for the CDR3: TGTGCCAGCAGCCCCTCGGGGGGGCGTTGGACTGAAGCTTTCTTT. Translated: CASSPSGGRWTEAFF. The chain links TRBV3-1 (or the pseudogene TRBV3-2) to TRBJ1-1; maybe TRBD1 (6 bases). The CDR3 is 15 residues long. The V gene lost 4 bases and the J gene lost 5 bases, with 17 bases spanning the gap. From germline, CDR1 is LGHDT and CDR2 YNNKEL (reference sequence).

The chain links TRBV6-5 to TRBJ1-1; 9 bases map to TRBD1. With 6 bases clipped from V and 8 bases from J, the junction kept 7 bases outside the gene matches. CDR1 MNHEY and CDR2 SVGAGI come from the germline V gene. This CDR3 comprises 13 residues. As DNA, the CDR3 is TGTGCCAGCAGAACTACAGGGGGCGCAGAAGCTTTCTTT. This translates into CASRTTGGAEAFF.

The chain employs TRBV6-5 and TRBJ1-1; D is unclear. This CDR3 region has 12 residues. With 5 bases removed from V and 0 bases from J, the gap between germline ends came to 4 bases. CDR1 and CDR2 (germline): MNHEY, SVGAGI. The CDR3 is CASSKMNTEAFF. As DNA, the CDR3 is TGTGCCAGCAGTAAGATGAACACTGAAGCTTTCTTT.

This clone was observed a few times. CDR3 residues: CASTPGQGAYEQYF. The DNA for the CDR3 is TGTGCCAGCACCCCGGGACAGGGGGCCTACGAGCAGTACTTC. The chain couples TRBV6-5 to TRBJ2-7, with TRBD1 matching 11 bases. Germline CDR1 and CDR2: MNHEY and SVGAGI. V shed 7 bases and J 2 bases; nucleotides not matched to a gene: 4. The CDR3 runs to 14 residues.

This clone has only a few counts. Different DNA sequences within this sample yield the same CDR3. This chain connects TRBV15 to TRBJ2-2, with 9 positions matching TRBD1. V trimming: 5 bases; J trimming: 5 bases; junction bases outside the gene matches: 6. CDR3 length equals 15 residues. From germline, CDR1 is LNHNV and CDR2 YYDKDF (reference sequence). The CDR3 DNA follows: TGTGCCACCAGCGTCCGGGACAGGGATACCGGGGAGCTGTTTTTT. Translating gives CATSVRDRDTGELFF.

The rearrangement uses TRBV12-5 and TRBJ2-1, with TRBD2 as a possible D gene (5 bases). CDR3 length: 18 amino acids. V was cut by 2 bases and J by 0 bases, with 17 bases left in between. Germline V lookup: CDR1 LGHNT, CDR2 FRNRAP. The CDR3 is CASGLTSDGKSSYNEQFF. CDR3 nucleotide sequence: TGTGCTAGTGGTTTGACCTCGGACGGGAAGAGCTCCTACAATGAGCAGTTCTTC.

A few counts support this clone. This chain joins TRBV12-3 or TRBV12-4 and TRBJ1-2; D possibly corresponds to TRBD1 (6 bases). The CDR3 has 13 residues. Trimming left V 4 bases short and J 8 bases short, with 14 bases between. The CDR3 DNA sequence: TGTGCCAGCAGTTCGGACAGAGATAGGGGCTACACCTTC. Protein sequence: CASSSDRDRGYTF.

The chain has TRBV9 and TRBJ1-1; D is uncertain. Germline V gene lookup returns CDR1 SGDLS and CDR2 YYNGEE. This CDR3 contains 15 residues. The ends were cut back, 1 base at V and 5 bases at J, with 15 bases in the middle. CDR3 coding DNA: TGTGCCAGCAGCGTATTGGCAGGCGGAGGAACTGAAGCTTTCTTT. Its protein is CASSVLAGGGTEAFF.

The chain recombines TRBV5-1 with TRBJ1-1; no firm D call. Trimming left V 0 bases short and J 0 bases short, with 9 bases between. CDR1 and CDR2 from the germline V gene are SGHRS and YFSETQ. CDR3 length: 15 residues. The CDR3 nucleotides read TGCGCCAGCAGCTTGGATGTCAGGATGAACACTGAAGCTTTCTTT. Translation: CASSLDVRMNTEAFF.

Only one count was recorded for this clone. V gene TRBV10-3 combines with J gene TRBJ1-1; the D gene is possibly TRBD1 (6 bases). V lost 5 bases to trimming and J lost 0 bases, with 10 bases between them. Looked up from germline, CDR1 is ENHRY and CDR2 is SYGVKD. CDR3 length: 14 residues. The CDR3 reads CAISRDTLNTEAFF. CDR3 coding DNA: TGTGCCATCAGTCGGGACACCTTGAACACTGAAGCTTTCTTT.

This chain uses TRBV5-4 with TRBJ1-1; 8 nucleotides match TRBD1. Germline-derived CDR1 and CDR2 are SGHNT and YYREEE (reference sequence). V was pared by 2 bases and J by 2 bases, with 5 bases of the junction left unmatched. The CDR3 contains 15 residues. Here the CDR3 reads CASSFLDRENTEAFF. In DNA form, the CDR3 reads TGTGCCAGCAGCTTTTTGGACAGGGAAAACACTGAAGCTTTCTTT.

The chain joins TRBV4-1 to TRBJ2-7; 7 bases are shared with TRBD2. V trimming: 0 bases; J trimming: 2 bases; junction bases outside the gene matches: 4. The CDR3 loop spans 15 amino acids. Germline CDR1 MGHRA, CDR2 YSYEKL. The CDR3 DNA reads TGCGCCAGCAGCCAAGATCCGAGCGGGACCTACGAGCAGTACTTC. This translates into CASSQDPSGTYEQYF.

The V and J genes are TRBV6-2 or TRBV6-3 and TRBJ2-3; 11 bases agree with TRBD2. The CDR3 loop spans 15 amino acids. V was clipped by 3 bases and J by 2 bases; unmatched bases: 1. Germline lookup yields CDR1 MNHEY and CDR2 SVGEGT. The CDR3 is CASSYSGGATDTQYF. The CDR3 DNA reads TGTGCCAGCAGTTATAGCGGGGGGGCCACAGATACGCAGTATTTT.

V is TRBV27 and J is TRBJ1-2; D perhaps matches TRBD1 (6 bases). Germline-derived CDR1 and CDR2 are MNHEY and SMNVEV (reference sequence). V was shortened by 2 bases and J by 4 bases, with 8 bases between the two germline ends. The CDR3 length is 13 residues. CDR3 region: CASSLQGPYGYTF. The CDR3 DNA sequence: TGTGCCAGCAGTTTACAGGGGCCCTATGGCTACACCTTC.

This chain joins TRBV27 and TRBJ1-1; 7 bases are shared with TRBD1. This CDR3 region has 13 residues. The J segment lost 5 bases and the V segment lost 6 bases, leaving 6 bases of the junction unmatched. The V gene's germline CDR1 is MNHEY and CDR2 SMNVEV (reference sequence). CDR3 in DNA: TGTGCCAGCAGCTCCACCAGGGGGACTGAAGCTTTCTTT. Its translation: CASSSTRGTEAFF.

The chain has TRBV4-1 and TRBJ1-3, with 7 bases aligning to TRBD1. The CDR3 loop spans 16 amino acids. J gave up 0 bases and V 3 bases, and 5 bases lay outside the gene matches. Germline CDR1 MGHRA, CDR2 YSYEKL. CDR3: CASSQRGLDSGNTIYF. The CDR3 DNA reads TGCGCCAGCAGCCAGAGGGGGCTCGACTCTGGAAACACCATATATTTT.

This clone has just a few counts. The chain couples TRBV7-9 to TRBJ2-5; TRBD2 agrees at 8 bases. V dropped 3 bases and J dropped 5; count of bases not matched to a gene: 11. The CDR3 runs to 16 residues. Germline V CDR1 and CDR2: SEHNR, FQNEAQ (reference sequence). The CDR3 is CASSFPGAGGQETQYF. The CDR3 coding sequence is TGTGCCAGCAGCTTCCCGGGGGCGGGGGGCCAGGAGACCCAGTACTTC.

This chain joins TRBV5-4 and TRBJ2-3, with 8 bases fitting TRBD2. V lost 2 bases, J lost 0 bases, and 5 bases stayed unmatched. Germline values: CDR1 SGHNT, CDR2 YYREEE (reference sequence). The CDR3 has 16 amino acids. CDR3 in amino acids: CASSFIAGTSTDTQYF. The DNA of the CDR3 is TGTGCCAGCAGCTTCATAGCGGGGACTAGCACAGATACGCAGTATTTT.

The chain combines TRBV29-1 with TRBJ1-2, with 10 nucleotides matching TRBD1. Germline CDR1 reads SQVTM; CDR2 reads ANQGSEA. J was trimmed by 1 base and V by 6 bases; bases with no gene match: 14. The CDR3 length is 17 residues. This chain's CDR3 is CSVKPGQGWGFNYGYTF. DNA for the CDR3: TGCAGCGTGAAACCGGGACAGGGGTGGGGCTTTAACTATGGCTACACCTTC.

The J gene is TRBJ1-4, the V gene TRBV6-5; 7 positions agree with TRBD1. Trimming took 5 bases from V and 8 from J; bases not matched to a gene: 8. The CDR3 runs to 14 residues. Germline V CDR1 and CDR2: MNHEY, SVGAGI. CDR3 region: CASSTTGPGEKLFF. The DNA for the CDR3 is TGTGCCAGCAGTACGACAGGGCCAGGGGAAAAACTGTTTTTT.

Only one count was recorded for this clone. This sequence joins TRBV2 and TRBJ2-5; D is unclear. From germline, CDR1 is SNHLY and CDR2 FYNNEI. V lost 0 bases and J lost 1, with 9 bases in between. The CDR3 consists of 15 residues. The CDR3 is CASSEASGFQETQYF. The CDR3 nucleotides are TGTGCCAGCAGTGAAGCATCCGGTTTCCAAGAGACCCAGTACTTC.

The chain combines TRBV3-1 (or the pseudogene TRBV3-2) with TRBJ1-1; weak D call: TRBD1 (5 bases). Trimming shortened V by 2 bases and J by 1 base, and 8 bases separated the two germline ends. This CDR3 has 14 amino acids. Germline V lookup: CDR1 LGHDT, CDR2 YNNKEL (reference sequence). CDR3 protein: CASSQLTGNTEAFF. For the CDR3, the DNA is TGTGCCAGCAGCCAACTTACAGGGAACACTGAAGCTTTCTTT.

The V and J genes are TRBV2 and TRBJ2-3; D is unresolved. CDR1 is SNHLY, CDR2 FYNNEI, per germline. The CDR3 loop spans 13 amino acids. V dropped 4 bases and J dropped 0 bases, with 5 bases sitting between them. CDR3 nucleotides: TGTGCCAGCAGTGGGCCCAGCACAGATACGCAGTATTTT. Translating it yields CASSGPSTDTQYF.